Listed here are 28 T cell receptor beta chains from one sample, sequenced in a study of T-cell reconstitution after alpha-beta-depleted transplantation in children. It was with unique molecular identifiers that the TCRbeta library was prepared. TCRdb reprocessed the PCR reads via MiXCR and lists one record per CDR3 protein. This table holds about 640,000 distinct CDR3 sequences, around 16% found once. This specimen consisted of PBMCs from the stem cell graft donor, obtained from the stem cell graft. All receptors come from a human donor who donated a stem cell graft to a child with acute myeloid leukemia.

This clonotype was detected many times. J is TRBJ1-2 and V is TRBV7-2; TRBD1 matches at 9 bases. The germline V gene encodes CDR1 SGHTA and CDR2 FQGNSA. The CDR3 is 15 residues long. The V segment lost 5 bases and the J segment 4 bases; nucleotides outside the gene matches: 8. The DNA of the CDR3 is TGTGCCAGCAGCCTGCCGGGACAGGGACGCTATGGCTACACCTTC. Translating gives CASSLPGQGRYGYTF. Full variable domain (outside the CDR3, taken from reference TRBV7-2 and TRBJ1-2): GAGVSQSPSNKVTEKGKDVELRCDPISGHTALYWYRQSLGQGLEFLIYFQGNSAPDKSGLPSDRFSAERTGGSVSTLTIQRTQQEDSAVYLCASSLPGQGRYGYTFGSGTRLTVV.

The chain is built from TRBV25-1 and TRBJ1-4; 10 nucleotides match TRBD1. Germline CDR1 and CDR2: MGHDK and SYGVNS. J lost 6 bases, V lost 4 bases, and 11 bases had no gene match. This CDR3 contains 17 residues. This chain's CDR3 is CASSGPAGTGEDEKLFF. The CDR3 bases are TGTGCCAGCAGTGGGCCGGCGGGGACAGGGGAAGATGAAAAACTGTTTTTT.

The sample holds many counts of this clonotype. The chain employs TRBV13 and TRBJ1-1; possible D gene TRBD1, 6 bases. The length of the CDR3 is 13 residues. V shed 5 bases and J shed 4 bases, with 11 bases lying between them. CDR1 and CDR2 (germline): PRHDT, FYEKMQ (reference sequence). CDR3 in DNA: TGTGCCAGCAGCCAACCAGGGGCCACTGAAGCTTTCTTT. Residues: CASSQPGATEAFF.

This clonotype has ten or more counts. V usage is TRBV12-3 or TRBV12-4 and J usage is TRBJ2-1; weak D call: TRBD1 (6 bases). This CDR3 region has 14 residues. Trimming removed 3 bases from V and 5 bases from J, with 11 bases in between. The CDR3 loop is CASSLDRQNNEQFF. For the CDR3, the DNA is TGTGCCAGCAGTTTGGACAGACAGAACAATGAGCAGTTCTTC.

This clonotype was seen ten or more times. The chain recombines TRBV20-1 with TRBJ2-1, with 15 nucleotides matching TRBD2. CDR3 length: 18 residues. V trimming: 2 bases; J trimming: 3 bases; junction bases outside the gene matches: 8. Per the germline V gene, CDR1 is DFQATT and CDR2 is SNEGSKA (reference sequence). CDR3 coding DNA: TGCAGTGCTAGATCACCGGGACTAGCGGGGGGATACTACAATGAGCAGTTCTTC. It specifies CSARSPGLAGGYYNEQFF.

This clonotype was counted a few times. The chain uses TRBV4-2 and TRBJ2-1; the D gene is possibly TRBD2 (7 bases). The CDR3 contains 16 residues. Germline V gives CDR1 LGHNA, CDR2 YNFKEQ. Between the trimmed V and J ends, which lost 0 bases and 7 bases, there was a span of 16 bases. CDR3 nucleotides: TGTGCCAGCAGCCAAGATAAGGGGGGGGGAGATAATGAGCAGTTCTTC. This translates into CASSQDKGGGDNEQFF.

The rearrangement joins TRBV28 to TRBJ1-2, with 11 bases that match TRBD1. The CDR3 loop spans 15 amino acids. Per germline, CDR1 MDHEN and CDR2 SYDVKM. V shed 0 bases, J shed 7 bases, and the junction held 4 bases outside the gene matches. For the CDR3, the DNA is TGTGCCAGCAGTTTATGGGACAGGGGGCTTGGTGGCTACACCTTC. Its translation is CASSLWDRGLGGYTF.

The CDR3 loop is CASSLALSEYNEQFF. CDR3 DNA: TGTGCCAGCAGCTTAGCGCTATCAGAGTACAATGAGCAGTTCTTC. This chain connects TRBV7-2 to TRBJ2-1; no reliable D call. The CDR3 sequence is 15 residues long. Trimming stripped 0 bases from V and 4 bases from J, with 10 bases between. From germline, CDR1 is SGHTA and CDR2 FQGNSA.

In this sample, this clonotype turned up many times. The chain couples TRBV7-8 to TRBJ2-1, with D uncertain. CDR3 length: 13 amino acids. Trimming pared 5 bases from V and 5 bases from J, leaving 10 bases between. Germline CDR1 SGHVS, CDR2 FQNEAQ. CDR3 amino acids: CASSPSRHNEQFF. CDR3 in DNA: TGTGCCAGCAGCCCGTCCCGTCACAATGAGCAGTTCTTC.

The chain couples TRBV25-1 to TRBJ1-5; 7 bases are shared with TRBD1. Germline-derived CDR1 and CDR2 are MGHDK and SYGVNS. Trimming took 2 bases from V and 7 from J; bases not matched to a gene: 11. The CDR3 length is 16 residues. The CDR3 DNA reads TGTGCCAGCAGTGAAATGAACAGGGGAATGGGGCAGCCCCAGCATTTT. Translating gives CASSEMNRGMGQPQHF.

The chain has TRBV20-1 and TRBJ2-1, with D perhaps TRBD1 or TRBD2 (6 bases each). The CDR3 extends over 16 amino acids. CDR1 is DFQATT, CDR2 SNEGSKA, per germline (reference sequence). Trimming left V 6 bases short and J 0 bases short, with 18 bases between. CDR3 amino acids: CSAWGAPSSSYNEQFF. The CDR3 coding sequence is TGCAGTGCCTGGGGGGCACCGTCGAGCTCCTACAATGAGCAGTTCTTC.

The V and J genes are TRBV12-3 or TRBV12-4 and TRBJ2-3; TRBD1 aligns across 7 bases. The CDR3 is made up of 15 amino acids. V shed 7 bases and J 0 bases; nucleotides not matched to a gene: 7. CDR3 coding DNA: TGTGCCAGCAACATCCAGACAGGGAGCACAGATACGCAGTATTTT. Translating it yields CASNIQTGSTDTQYF.

The rearrangement joins TRBV20-1 to TRBJ1-5; D is uncertain. This CDR3 contains 14 residues. Germline V gene lookup returns CDR1 DFQATT and CDR2 SNEGSKA (reference sequence). Trimming shortened V by 3 bases and J by 0 bases, and 9 bases separated the two germline ends. This CDR3 reads CSASMGFSNQPQHF. CDR3 nucleotides: TGCAGTGCTAGTATGGGGTTTAGCAATCAGCCCCAGCATTTT.

Worth noting for this clonotype: A much larger clone differs by one base, so this may be a read error. This chain links TRBV30 with TRBJ1-2; D ambiguous. This CDR3 is built from 12 residues. Per germline, CDR1 GTSNPN and CDR2 SVGIG (reference sequence). The CDR3 coding sequence is TGTGCCAGGAGTGGAAGGACCTATGGCTACACCTTC. It codes for CARSGRTYGYTF.

The genes are TRBV20-1 and TRBJ2-3; D uncertain. The CDR3 covers 12 residues. From germline, CDR1 is DFQATT and CDR2 SNEGSKA (reference sequence). V lost 6 bases, J lost 6 bases, and 13 bases lay in between. The CDR3 sequence is CSAVFPPDTQYF. The CDR3 nucleotides read TGCAGTGCCGTATTCCCCCCCGATACGCAGTATTTT.

At least ten counts were recorded for this clonotype. The chain couples TRBV20-1 to TRBJ2-5, with D perhaps being TRBD1 or TRBD2 (5 bases each). The CDR3 sequence is 16 residues long. Germline CDR1 DFQATT, CDR2 SNEGSKA (reference sequence). Trimming took 6 bases from V and 2 from J, leaving 22 bases between them. Written as DNA, the CDR3 is TGCAGTGCGATCGCTGAAAGAGGGGCTCTTCAAGAGACCCAGTACTTC. The encoded protein is CSAIAERGALQETQYF.

The rearrangement uses TRBV5-1 and TRBJ2-7; 7 bases line up with TRBD1. V lost 4 bases, J lost 3 bases, and 7 bases stayed unmatched. This CDR3 is 14 amino acids long. Germline values: CDR1 SGHRS, CDR2 YFSETQ. CDR3 residues: CASSGLGQDYEQYF. In nucleotides, the CDR3 is TGCGCCAGCAGCGGGCTCGGACAGGACTACGAGCAGTACTTC.

V is TRBV6-2 or TRBV6-3 and J is TRBJ2-1; D unclear. The V end lost 2 bases, the J end lost 4 bases, and 3 bases lay between the germline ends. This CDR3 comprises 12 residues. The germline CDR1 and CDR2 sequences are MNHEY and SVGEGT. This CDR3 reads CASSYQYNEQFF. The CDR3 coding sequence is TGTGCCAGCAGTTACCAATACAATGAGCAGTTCTTC.

This clonotype was detected many times. As DNA, the CDR3 is TGTGCCACCAGCAGGTGGTGGGATGGACAGTCGATGACAGATACGCAGTATTTT. Translation: CATSRWWDGQSMTDTQYF. The chain joins TRBV15 to TRBJ2-3; the D gene is possibly TRBD1 (6 bases). Germline values: CDR1 LNHNV, CDR2 YYDKDF (reference sequence). The V end lost 3 bases, the J end lost 3 bases, and 22 bases lay between the germline ends. The CDR3 is 18 amino acids. Full variable domain (missing parts from reference TRBV15 and TRBJ2-3): DAMVIQNPRYQVTQFGKPVTLSCSQTLNHNVMYWYQQKSSQAPKLLFHYYDKDFNNEADTPDNFQSRRPNTSFCFLDIRSPGLGDTAMYLCATSRWWDGQSMTDTQYFGPGTRLTVL.

This clonotype was seen many times. This rearrangement joins TRBV7-2 to TRBJ2-1; D remains ambiguous. V was shortened by 6 bases and J by 4 bases, with 13 bases between the two germline ends. The CDR3 consists of 14 residues. Looked up from germline, CDR1 is SGHTA and CDR2 is FQGNSA. CDR3 sequence: CASSLVAPYNEQFF. CDR3 coding DNA: TGTGCCAGCAGTTTGGTCGCCCCTTACAATGAGCAGTTCTTC. Filled out from reference TRBV7-2 and TRBJ2-1, the complete variable domain reads GAGVSQSPSNKVTEKGKDVELRCDPISGHTALYWYRQSLGQGLEFLIYFQGNSAPDKSGLPSDRFSAERTGGSVSTLTIQRTQQEDSAVYLCASSLVAPYNEQFFGPGTRLTVL.

This clonotype was observed many times. V gene TRBV6-5 combines with J gene TRBJ1-5; 7 nucleotides match TRBD1. The CDR3 has 14 residues. Germline CDR1 MNHEY, CDR2 SVGAGI. V shed 2 bases and J 4 bases; nucleotides not matched to a gene: 2. CDR3 DNA sequence: TGTGCCAGCAGTTACGGGACAGAGAATCAGCCCCAGCATTTT. It is translated as CASSYGTENQPQHF.

V usage is TRBV6-2 or TRBV6-3 and J usage is TRBJ2-1; D remains unclear. The V end was cut by 7 bases, the J end by 5 bases, with 15 bases between. Germline values: CDR1 MNHEY, CDR2 SVGEGT. CDR3 length: 14 residues. The CDR3 coding sequence is TGTGCCAGCACTCTTTATGGCATCAACAATGAGCAGTTCTTC. It is translated as CASTLYGINNEQFF.

V usage is TRBV12-3 or TRBV12-4 and J usage is TRBJ2-5; possibly TRBD1 for D (5 bases). The CDR3 consists of 17 residues. V lost 3 bases to trimming and J lost 2 bases, with 19 bases between them. The CDR3 loop reads CASSFILQVGQQETQYF. The CDR3 region has the DNA TGTGCCAGCAGTTTTATCCTCCAGGTGGGGCAGCAAGAGACCCAGTACTTC.

This clonotype was picked up many times. The CDR3 DNA follows: TGCAGTGCGAGAATCCAGGGAGCCAGGGATTCACCCCTCCACTTT. Its translation: CSARIQGARDSPLHF. The chain employs TRBV20-1 and TRBJ1-6, with TRBD1 as a possible D gene (5 bases). This CDR3 comprises 15 residues. The V gene lost 6 bases and the J gene lost 8 bases, with 20 bases spanning the gap. Germline-derived CDR1 and CDR2 are DFQATT and SNEGSKA (reference sequence).

This clonotype was found many times. The chain carries TRBV20-1 and TRBJ2-7; 10 positions agree with TRBD2. The CDR3 loop spans 14 amino acids. V trimming: 4 bases; J trimming: 2 bases; junction bases outside the gene matches: 5. Germline V gene sequence: CDR1 DFQATT, CDR2 SNEGSKA (reference sequence). The CDR3 is CSAIGLADPYEQYF. CDR3 bases: TGCAGTGCTATTGGACTAGCGGACCCCTACGAGCAGTACTTC.

In its sample, this clonotype was seen many times. This chain uses TRBV20-1 with TRBJ2-5; 7 bases align to TRBD1. CDR3 length equals 14 residues. With 6 bases clipped from V and 6 bases from J, the junction kept 13 bases outside the gene matches. Germline V gives CDR1 DFQATT, CDR2 SNEGSKA (reference sequence). In nucleotides, the CDR3 is TGCAGTGCGGATACACAGGGGCGCGGAAAGACCCAGTACTTC. Translated: CSADTQGRGKTQYF.

This clonotype showed up many times. The CDR3: CASSRAGGPYNEQFF. CDR3 DNA: TGTGCCAGCAGTAGAGCGGGGGGGCCCTACAATGAGCAGTTCTTC. The rearrangement links TRBV6-2 or TRBV6-3 to TRBJ2-1; TRBD2 aligns across 10 bases. The CDR3 consists of 15 residues. Germline-derived CDR1 and CDR2 are MNHEY and SVGEGT. Trimming took 5 bases from V and 2 from J; bases not matched to a gene: 3.

This clonotype came up a few times. The J gene is TRBJ2-5, the V gene TRBV7-9; D call uncertain. The V gene lost 1 base and the J gene lost 2 bases, with 8 bases spanning the gap. The CDR3 runs to 14 residues. CDR1 SEHNR and CDR2 FQNEAQ come from the germline V gene (reference sequence). The DNA for the CDR3 is TGTGCCAGCAGCTTAGACACCCTACAAGAGACCCAGTACTTC. This encodes CASSLDTLQETQYF.